The 9 T cell receptor beta chains below were found in one sample sequenced in a study of early T cells in non-severe SARS-CoV-2 infection. One entry per CDR3 protein results from TCRdb running MiXCR on the 5' RACE reads. Here the sample spans tens of thousands of distinct CDR3 sequences, 14% being singletons. Sequenced input: whole blood. These receptors were taken from an adult who was a healthcare worker with PCR-confirmed SARS-CoV-2 infection or an uninfected control (not recorded which).

This chain links TRBV19 with TRBJ2-6, with D perhaps TRBD1 (5 bases). The CDR3 covers 16 residues. Trimming stripped 3 bases from V and 0 bases from J, with 9 bases between. Germline CDR1 and CDR2: LNHDA and SQIVND (reference sequence). The CDR3 reads CASSIWGSSGANVLTF. The CDR3 bases are TGTGCCAGTAGTATTTGGGGCTCCTCTGGGGCCAACGTCCTGACTTTC.

DNA for the CDR3: TGTGCCAGCCGACCACAGGGTATCACCGGGGAGCTGTTTTTT. The encoded protein is CASRPQGITGELFF. V and J are TRBV28 and TRBJ2-2, with D possibly being TRBD1 (6 bases). Trimming shortened V by 8 bases and J by 4 bases, and 14 bases separated the two germline ends. The length of the CDR3 is 14 residues. Looked up from germline, CDR1 is MDHEN and CDR2 is SYDVKM.

In this sample, this clonotype turned up many times. J is TRBJ1-5 and V is TRBV20-1, with 8 bases fitting TRBD1. V dropped 3 bases and J dropped 8; count of bases not matched to a gene: 6. The germline gives CDR1 DFQATT, CDR2 SNEGSKA (reference sequence). The CDR3 has 13 residues. The CDR3 is CSARLHRGEPQHF. Here the CDR3 DNA reads TGCAGTGCTAGGTTACACAGGGGGGAGCCCCAGCATTTT.

The chain carries TRBV3-1 and TRBJ1-6; no firm D call. This CDR3 has 18 amino acids. Germline V gene data show CDR1 as LGHDT and CDR2 as YNNKEL (reference sequence). The ends were cut back, 5 bases at V and 3 bases at J, with 20 bases in the middle. CDR3 coding DNA: TGTGCCAGCAGCGTTACGATCGGAATATGGGACTATAATTCACCCCTCCACTTT. Protein sequence: CASSVTIGIWDYNSPLHF. Full variable domain (rest looked up from reference TRBV3-1 and TRBJ1-6): DTAVSQTPKYLVTQMGNDKSIKCEQNLGHDTMYWYKQDSKKFLKIMFSYNNKELIINETVPNRFSPKSPDKAHLNLHINSLELGDSAVYFCASSVTIGIWDYNSPLHFGNGTRLTVT.

V and J are TRBV7-8 and TRBJ2-5, with 10 bases aligning to TRBD2. V shed 0 bases, J shed 3 bases, and the junction held 7 bases outside the gene matches. The CDR3 has 17 amino acids. Germline V lookup: CDR1 SGHVS, CDR2 FQNEAQ. CDR3: CASSLAYGLAGEETQYF. The DNA for the CDR3 is TGTGCCAGCAGCTTAGCGTATGGGCTAGCGGGGGAAGAGACCCAGTACTTC. Full variable domain (outside the CDR3, taken from reference TRBV7-8 and TRBJ2-5): GAGVSQSPRYKVAKRGQDVALRCDPISGHVSLFWYQQALGQGPEFLTYFQNEAQLDKSGLPSDRFFAERPEGSVSTLKIQRTQQEDSAVYLCASSLAYGLAGEETQYFGPGTRLLVL.

This clonotype was detected a few times. This rearrangement joins TRBV11-2 to TRBJ2-3; D is perhaps TRBD1 (5 bases). From germline, CDR1 is SGHAT and CDR2 FQNNGV. The CDR3 contains 15 residues. The V gene lost 5 bases and the J gene lost 4 bases, with 16 bases spanning the gap. Here the CDR3 reads CASSPGSFRADTQYF. In nucleotides, the CDR3 is TGTGCCAGCAGCCCAGGGTCCTTCAGGGCAGATACGCAGTATTTT.

The chain links TRBV4-1 to TRBJ1-2, with D uncertain. V gave up 1 base and J gave up 4 bases, with 13 bases separating them. Germline V CDR1 and CDR2: MGHRA, YSYEKL. The CDR3 length is 15 residues. As DNA, the CDR3 is TGCGCCAGCAGCCAAGCTTCGACTTCTAGCTATGGCTACACCTTC. Amino acid sequence: CASSQASTSSYGYTF.

The V call is TRBV20-1, the J call TRBJ2-3; D uncertain. The CDR3 totals 12 residues. The V gene lost 3 bases and the J gene lost 4 bases, with 8 bases spanning the gap. Germline V lookup: CDR1 DFQATT, CDR2 SNEGSKA (reference sequence). CDR3: CSASATADTQYF. The CDR3 nucleotides are TGCAGTGCTAGCGCTACGGCAGATACGCAGTATTTT.

This clonotype appeared a few times. This chain connects TRBV28 to TRBJ1-1; D not certain. Per the germline V gene, CDR1 is MDHEN and CDR2 is SYDVKM. V lost 5 bases and J lost 4, with 8 bases in between. The CDR3 loop spans 12 amino acids. The CDR3 DNA reads TGTGCCAGCAGTGCCCTTGGCACTGAAGCTTTCTTT. It encodes CASSALGTEAFF. The full variable domain, completed using reference TRBV28 and TRBJ1-1, is DVKVTQSSRYLVKRTGEKVFLECVQDMDHENMFWYRQDPGLGLRLIYFSYDVKMKEKGDIPEGYSVSREKKERFSLILESASTNQTSMYLCASSALGTEAFFGQGTRLTVV.